This passage covers 11 T cell receptor beta chains from one sample sequenced in a study of blood T cell repertoires in COVID-19. Produced via immunoSEQ multiplex PCR; TCRdb's table is partial and in-frame only. The sample comprises tens of thousands of clones, 70% to 90% of which are singletons, and over 10% rests with the top ten. Input material: peripheral blood. These receptors originate from a human donor in a cohort sampled during active COVID-19.

This chain links TRBV7-9 with TRBJ2-1, with 9 bases that match TRBD1. V lost 5 bases, J lost 4 bases, and 9 bases stayed unmatched. This CDR3 contains 16 residues. The germline gives CDR1 SEHNR, CDR2 FQNEAQ (reference sequence). CDR3 coding DNA: TGTGCCAGCAGCCCGTCCGGGACAGGGCTTTACAATGAGCAGTTCTTC. Its translation: CASSPSGTGLYNEQFF. The whole variable domain, filled in from reference TRBV7-9 and TRBJ2-1, reads DTGVSQNPRHKITKRGQNVTFRCDPISEHNRLYWYRQTLGQGPEFLTYFQNEAQLEKSRLLSDRFSAERPKGSFSTLEIQRTEQGDSAMYLCASSPSGTGLYNEQFFGPGTRLTVL.

The gene calls are TRBV9 and TRBJ1-2; possible D gene TRBD1, 5 bases. V lost 0 bases, J lost 4 bases, and 7 bases lay in between. Germline loops: CDR1 SGDLS, CDR2 YYNGEE. The CDR3 has 13 amino acids. The CDR3 reads CASSVETGYGYTF. Written as DNA, the CDR3 is TGTGCCAGCAGCGTAGAAACAGGCTATGGCTACACCTTC.

The V gene is TRBV6-2 or TRBV6-3, the J gene TRBJ2-3; weak D call: TRBD2 (6 bases). The CDR3 sequence is 13 residues long. Germline V gene sequence: CDR1 MNHEY, CDR2 SVGEGT. Trimming removed 4 bases at V and 6 bases at J, with 11 bases between. CDR3: CASSFGSYDTQYF. The CDR3 nucleotides are TGTGCCAGCAGTTTCGGGAGCTACGATACGCAGTATTTT.

DNA of the CDR3: TGTGCCAGCAAACCCTCCGGGATCACTAACTATGGCTACACCTTC. It yields the protein CASKPSGITNYGYTF. The genes are TRBV27 and TRBJ1-2; D is ambiguous. CDR1 and CDR2 (germline): MNHEY, SMNVEV (reference sequence). CDR3 length: 15 residues. Trimming took off 7 bases at V and 0 bases at J, with 15 bases between the two ends.

V is TRBV13 and J is TRBJ2-5; TRBD2 agrees at 7 bases. The CDR3 spans 15 residues. Germline CDR1 and CDR2: PRHDT and FYEKMQ (reference sequence). J gave up 4 bases and V 5 bases, and 10 bases lay outside the gene matches. The CDR3 loop reads CASSPRTRTRETQYF. The CDR3 DNA is TGTGCCAGCAGCCCGCGGACTAGAACGAGAGAGACCCAGTACTTC.

This rearrangement joins TRBV7-2 to TRBJ2-3; D gene uncertain. Germline CDR1 and CDR2: SGHTA and FQGNSA. The CDR3 totals 13 residues. The V end was cut by 3 bases, the J end by 5 bases, with 9 bases between. CDR3 bases: TGTGCCAGCAGCTTGGAACTACTAGATACGCAGTATTTT. Translating gives CASSLELLDTQYF. The full variable domain, in which reference TRBV7-2 and TRBJ2-3 provide the parts outside the CDR3, is GAGVSQSPSNKVTEKGKDVELRCDPISGHTALYWYRQSLGQGLEFLIYFQGNSAPDKSGLPSDRFSAERTGGSVSTLTIQRTQQEDSAVYLCASSLELLDTQYFGPGTRLTVL.

CDR3 coding DNA: TGTGCCAGCAGACCCGGACAGGGGTGGGATGAGCAGTTCTTC. Translating gives CASRPGQGWDEQFF. This chain joins TRBV6-5 and TRBJ2-1; TRBD1 matches 9 bases. After removal of 6 bases from V and 8 bases from J, the junction contained 8 bases not matched to a gene. The CDR3 is 14 residues long. The germline V gene has CDR1 MNHEY and CDR2 SVGAGI.

The rearrangement joins TRBV5-1 to TRBJ2-7, with a tentative D call TRBD1 (7 bases). The CDR3 covers 15 residues. Germline V gives CDR1 SGHRS, CDR2 YFSETQ. V gave up 4 bases and J gave up 2 bases, with 16 bases separating them. CDR3 DNA: TGCGCCAGCAGCCATAGACAGGGAGGAACCTACGAGCAGTACTTC. Its translation: CASSHRQGGTYEQYF.

V is TRBV2 and J is TRBJ1-5; 8 bases are a match to TRBD1. This CDR3 spans 14 amino acids. The trim removed 6 bases at V and 0 bases at J, leaving 1 base unmatched. Germline lookup yields CDR1 SNHLY and CDR2 FYNNEI. CDR3 amino acids: CASRGTGSNQPQHF. As DNA, the CDR3 is TGTGCCAGCAGGGGGACAGGTAGCAATCAGCCCCAGCATTTT.

The chain employs TRBV7-9 and TRBJ2-1, with TRBD2 identical over 8 bases. Germline loops: CDR1 SEHNR, CDR2 FQNEAQ (reference sequence). The CDR3 is 14 amino acids. V gave up 8 bases and J gave up 7 bases; unmatched junction bases: 10. DNA for the CDR3: TGTGCCAGCCTACTTAGCGGGACATTGAATGAGCAGTTCTTC. Protein: CASLLSGTLNEQFF.

The genes are TRBV6-5 and TRBJ2-7, with a possible D match to TRBD1 (5 bases). The CDR3 sequence is 15 residues long. V was pared by 8 bases and J by 2 bases, with 19 bases between. Germline V lookup: CDR1 MNHEY, CDR2 SVGAGI. This chain's CDR3 is CASHLGPSATYEQYF. The CDR3 coding sequence is TGTGCCAGCCACTTGGGGCCCAGCGCAACCTACGAGCAGTACTTC.